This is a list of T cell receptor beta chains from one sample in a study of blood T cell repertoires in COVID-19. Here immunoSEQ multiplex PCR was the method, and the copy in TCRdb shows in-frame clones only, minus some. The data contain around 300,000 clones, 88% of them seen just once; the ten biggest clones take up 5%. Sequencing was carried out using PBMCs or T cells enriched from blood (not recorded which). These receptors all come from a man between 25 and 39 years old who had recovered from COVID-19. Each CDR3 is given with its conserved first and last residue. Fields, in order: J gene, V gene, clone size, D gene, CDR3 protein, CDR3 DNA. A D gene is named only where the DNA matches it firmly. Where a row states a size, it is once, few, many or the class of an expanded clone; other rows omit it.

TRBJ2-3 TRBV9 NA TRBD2 CASSREAGGPTDTQYF TGTGCCAGCAGTAGGGAAGCGGGGGGACCCACAGATACGCAGTATTTT
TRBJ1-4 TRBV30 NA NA CACPAARDNNEKLFF TGTGCCTGCCCCGCCGCCCGGGACAATAATGAAAAACTGTTTTTT
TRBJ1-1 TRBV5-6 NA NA CASSLLRTGGTEAFF TGTGCCAGCAGCTTATTACGCACGGGAGGTACTGAAGCTTTCTTT
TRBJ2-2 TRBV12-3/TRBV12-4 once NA CASSFGGSGELFF TGTGCCAGCAGTTTTGGGGGGTCCGGGGAGCTGTTTTTT
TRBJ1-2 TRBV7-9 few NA CASSLDFGRGYGYTF TGTGCCAGCAGCTTAGATTTTGGCAGGGGTTACGGCTACACCTTC
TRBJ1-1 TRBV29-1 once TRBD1 CSGLGQGLAEAFF TGCAGCGGCCTGGGACAGGGATTAGCTGAAGCTTTCTTT
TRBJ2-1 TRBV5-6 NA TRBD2 CASSSSSGEQFF TGTGCCAGCAGCTCCTCTAGCGGGGAGCAGTTCTTC
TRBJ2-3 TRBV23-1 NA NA CASSLFKTDTQYF TGCGCCAGCAGTCTCTTTAAAACAGATACGCAGTATTTT
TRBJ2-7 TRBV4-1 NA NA CASRARGGGIFYEQYF TGCGCCAGCAGAGCGAGAGGCGGGGGCATTTTCTACGAGCAGTACTTC
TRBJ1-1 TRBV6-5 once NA CASSYRVYTEAFF TGTGCCAGCAGTTACCGAGTGTATACTGAAGCTTTCTTT
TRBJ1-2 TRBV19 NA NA CASTLTGYGYTF TGTGCCAGTACTCTGACAGGTTATGGCTACACCTTC
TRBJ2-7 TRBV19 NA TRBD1 CASSSKTGGGYEQYF TGTGCCAGTAGTTCCAAGACAGGGGGCGGCTACGAGCAGTACTTC
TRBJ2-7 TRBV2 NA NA CASSRTVDSYEQYF TGTGCCAGCAGCCGGACAGTAGATTCCTACGAGCAGTACTTC
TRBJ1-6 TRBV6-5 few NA CASSSREGNSPLHF TGTGCCAGCAGTTCCAGGGAAGGTAATTCACCCCTCCACTTT
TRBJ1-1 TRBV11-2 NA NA CASSLGGGGTEAFF TGTGCCAGCAGCTTAGGGGGAGGCGGCACTGAAGCTTTCTTT
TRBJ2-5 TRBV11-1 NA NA CASSLSVRETQYF TGTGCCAGCAGCTTATCAGTGCGGGAGACCCAGTACTTC